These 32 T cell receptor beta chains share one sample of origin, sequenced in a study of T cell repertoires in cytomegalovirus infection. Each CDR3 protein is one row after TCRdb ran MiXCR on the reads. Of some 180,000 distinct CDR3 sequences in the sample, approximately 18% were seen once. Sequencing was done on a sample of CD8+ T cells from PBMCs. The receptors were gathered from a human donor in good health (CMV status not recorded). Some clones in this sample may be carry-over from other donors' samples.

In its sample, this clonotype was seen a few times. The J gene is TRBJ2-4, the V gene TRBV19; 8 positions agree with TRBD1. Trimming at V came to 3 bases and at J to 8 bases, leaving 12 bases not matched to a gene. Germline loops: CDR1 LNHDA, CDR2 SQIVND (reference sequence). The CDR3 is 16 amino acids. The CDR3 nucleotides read TGTGCCAGTAGTATTAGGGGCGACAGGGGTGAACACATTCAGTACTTC. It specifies CASSIRGDRGEHIQYF.

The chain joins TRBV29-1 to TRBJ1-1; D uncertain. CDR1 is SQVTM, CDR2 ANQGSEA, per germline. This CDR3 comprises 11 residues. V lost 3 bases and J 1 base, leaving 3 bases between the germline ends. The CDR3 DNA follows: TGCAGCGTTGAGGAGAACACTGAAGCTTTCTTT. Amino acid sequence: CSVEENTEAFF.

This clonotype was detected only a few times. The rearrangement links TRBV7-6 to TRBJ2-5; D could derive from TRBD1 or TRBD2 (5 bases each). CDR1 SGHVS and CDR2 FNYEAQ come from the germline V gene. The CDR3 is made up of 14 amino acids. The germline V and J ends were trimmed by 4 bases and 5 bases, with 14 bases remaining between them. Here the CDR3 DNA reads TGTGCCAGCAGCTCACCGGGACCGGGGGAGACCCAGTACTTC. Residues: CASSSPGPGETQYF.

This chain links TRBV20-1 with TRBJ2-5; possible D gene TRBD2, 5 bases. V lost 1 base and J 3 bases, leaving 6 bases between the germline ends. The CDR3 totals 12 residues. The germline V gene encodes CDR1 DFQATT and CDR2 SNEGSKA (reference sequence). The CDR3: CSARAGEETQYF. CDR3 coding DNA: TGCAGTGCTAGAGCCGGGGAAGAGACCCAGTACTTC.

The CDR3 reads CASSFGGGDQPQHF. The CDR3 nucleotides read TGTGCCAGCAGTTTTGGCGGGGGGGATCAGCCCCAGCATTTT. The rearrangement links TRBV28 to TRBJ1-5, with TRBD1 as a possible D gene (5 bases). The ends were cut back, 3 bases at V and 5 bases at J, with 11 bases in the middle. The CDR3 sequence is 14 residues long. The germline CDR1 and CDR2 sequences are MDHEN and SYDVKM.

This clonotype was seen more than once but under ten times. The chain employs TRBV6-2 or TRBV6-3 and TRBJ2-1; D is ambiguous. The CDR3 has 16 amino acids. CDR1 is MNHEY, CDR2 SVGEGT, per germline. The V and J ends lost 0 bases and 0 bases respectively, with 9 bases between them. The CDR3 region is CASSYSGYSSYNEQFF. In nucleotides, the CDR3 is TGTGCCAGCAGTTACTCTGGCTATAGCTCCTACAATGAGCAGTTCTTC.

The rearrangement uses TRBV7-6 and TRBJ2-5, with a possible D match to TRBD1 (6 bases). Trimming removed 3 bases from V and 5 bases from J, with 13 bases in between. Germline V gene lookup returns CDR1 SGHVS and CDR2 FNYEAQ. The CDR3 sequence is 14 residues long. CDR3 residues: CASSFRGRRETQYF. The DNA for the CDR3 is TGTGCCAGCAGCTTTAGGGGGAGAAGGGAGACCCAGTACTTC. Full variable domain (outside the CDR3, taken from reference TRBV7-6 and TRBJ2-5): GAGVSQSPRYKVTKRGQDVALRCDPISGHVSLYWYRQALGQGPEFLTYFNYEAQQDKSGLPNDRFSAERPEGSISTLTIQRTEQRDSAMYRCASSFRGRRETQYFGPGTRLLVL.

CDR3 protein: CASSLATDSGNTIYF. CDR3 nucleotide sequence: TGTGCCAGCAGCTTAGCAACGGACTCTGGAAACACCATATATTTT. The chain carries TRBV7-9 and TRBJ1-3; D unclear. Germline V CDR1 and CDR2: SEHNR, FQNEAQ (reference sequence). The V end lost 0 bases, the J end lost 0 bases, and 6 bases lay between the germline ends. This CDR3 spans 15 amino acids.

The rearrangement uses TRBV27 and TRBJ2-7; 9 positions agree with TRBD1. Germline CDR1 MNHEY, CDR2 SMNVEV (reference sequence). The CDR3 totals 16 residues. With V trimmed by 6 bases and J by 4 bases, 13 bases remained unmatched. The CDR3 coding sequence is TGTGCCAGCAGCCCTACAGGAACAGGGGGCGAATACGAGCAGTACTTC. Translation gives CASSPTGTGGEYEQYF.

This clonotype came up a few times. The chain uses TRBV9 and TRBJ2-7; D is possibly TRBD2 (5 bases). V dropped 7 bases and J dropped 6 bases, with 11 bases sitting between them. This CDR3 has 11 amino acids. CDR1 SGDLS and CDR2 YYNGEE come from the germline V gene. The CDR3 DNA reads TGTGCCAGCGGTGGGAGTAGCGAGCAGTACTTC. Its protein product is CASGGSSEQYF.

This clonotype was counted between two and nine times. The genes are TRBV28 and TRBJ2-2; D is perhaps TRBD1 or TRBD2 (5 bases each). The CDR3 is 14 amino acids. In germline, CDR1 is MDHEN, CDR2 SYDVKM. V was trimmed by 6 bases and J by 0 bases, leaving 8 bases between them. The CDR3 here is CASSGATNTGELFF. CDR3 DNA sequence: TGTGCCAGCAGCGGGGCTACGAACACCGGGGAGCTGTTTTTT.

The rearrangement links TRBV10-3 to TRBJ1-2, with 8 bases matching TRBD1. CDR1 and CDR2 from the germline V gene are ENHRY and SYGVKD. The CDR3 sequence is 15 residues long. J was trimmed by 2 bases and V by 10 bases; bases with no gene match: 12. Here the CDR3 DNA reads TGTGCCACCGGACAGGGCTCGACTCCAAACTATGGCTACACCTTC. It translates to CATGQGSTPNYGYTF.

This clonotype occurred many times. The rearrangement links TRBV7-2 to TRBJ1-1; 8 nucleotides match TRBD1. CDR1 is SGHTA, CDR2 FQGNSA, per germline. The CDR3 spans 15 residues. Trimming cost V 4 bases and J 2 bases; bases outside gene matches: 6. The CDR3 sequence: CASSSDRGLNTEAFF. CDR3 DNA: TGTGCCAGCAGCTCAGACAGGGGACTTAACACTGAAGCTTTCTTT.

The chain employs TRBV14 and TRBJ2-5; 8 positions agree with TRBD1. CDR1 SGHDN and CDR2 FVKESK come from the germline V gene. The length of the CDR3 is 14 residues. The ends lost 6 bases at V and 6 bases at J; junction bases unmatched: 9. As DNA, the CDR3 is TGTGCCAGCAGGAGACGACAGGGGACGAAGACCCAGTACTTC. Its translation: CASRRRQGTKTQYF.

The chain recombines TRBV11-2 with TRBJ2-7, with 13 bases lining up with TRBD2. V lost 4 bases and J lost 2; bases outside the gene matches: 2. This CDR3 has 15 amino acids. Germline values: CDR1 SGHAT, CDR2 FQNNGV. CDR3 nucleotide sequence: TGTGCCAGCAGCTCTGGACTAGCGGGGGCCTACGAGCAGTACTTC. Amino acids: CASSSGLAGAYEQYF.

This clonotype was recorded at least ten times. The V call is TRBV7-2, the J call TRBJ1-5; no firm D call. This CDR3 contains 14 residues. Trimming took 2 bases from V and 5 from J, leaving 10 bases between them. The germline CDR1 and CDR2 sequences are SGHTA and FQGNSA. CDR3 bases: TGTGCCAGCAGCTTACTGGTCGGTTATCAGCCCCAGCATTTT. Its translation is CASSLLVGYQPQHF.

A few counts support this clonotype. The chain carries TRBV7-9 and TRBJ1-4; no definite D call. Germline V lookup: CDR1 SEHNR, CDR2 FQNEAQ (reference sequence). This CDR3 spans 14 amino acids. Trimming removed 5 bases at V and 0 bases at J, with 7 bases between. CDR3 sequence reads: CASSGLTTNEKLFF. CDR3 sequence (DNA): TGTGCCAGCAGCGGCCTAACAACTAATGAAAAACTGTTTTTT.

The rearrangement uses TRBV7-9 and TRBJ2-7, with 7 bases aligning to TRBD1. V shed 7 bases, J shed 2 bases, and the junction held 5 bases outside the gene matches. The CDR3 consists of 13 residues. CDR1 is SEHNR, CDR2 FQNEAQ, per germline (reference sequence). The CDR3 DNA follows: TGTGCCAGCACCCCTACAGGGGCCTACGAGCAGTACTTC. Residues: CASTPTGAYEQYF.

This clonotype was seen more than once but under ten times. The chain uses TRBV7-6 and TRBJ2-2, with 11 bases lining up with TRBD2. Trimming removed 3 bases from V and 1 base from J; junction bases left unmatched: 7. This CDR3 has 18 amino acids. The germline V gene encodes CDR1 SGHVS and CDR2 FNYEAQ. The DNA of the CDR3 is TGTGCCAGCAGCTTTTGGCTAGCGGGGGGTCAGAACACCGGGGAGCTGTTTTTT. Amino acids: CASSFWLAGGQNTGELFF.

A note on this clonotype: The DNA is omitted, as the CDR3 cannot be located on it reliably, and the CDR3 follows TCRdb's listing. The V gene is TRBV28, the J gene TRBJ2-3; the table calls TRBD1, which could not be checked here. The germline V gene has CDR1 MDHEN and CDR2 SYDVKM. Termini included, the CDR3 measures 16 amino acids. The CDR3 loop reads CASSSSGPEITDTQYF.

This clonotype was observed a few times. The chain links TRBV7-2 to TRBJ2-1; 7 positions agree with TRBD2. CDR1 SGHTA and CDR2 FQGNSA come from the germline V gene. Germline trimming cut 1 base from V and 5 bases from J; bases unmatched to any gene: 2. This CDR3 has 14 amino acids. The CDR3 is CASSLGGGDNEQFF. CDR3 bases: TGTGCCAGCAGCTTAGGTGGGGGGGACAATGAGCAGTTCTTC.

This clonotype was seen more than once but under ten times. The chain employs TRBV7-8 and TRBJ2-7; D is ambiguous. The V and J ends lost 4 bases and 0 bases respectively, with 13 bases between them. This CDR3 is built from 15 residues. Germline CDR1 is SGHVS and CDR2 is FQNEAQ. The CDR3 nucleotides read TGTGCCAGCAGCTCGACACAGCTCAGCTCCTACGAGCAGTACTTC. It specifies CASSSTQLSSYEQYF.

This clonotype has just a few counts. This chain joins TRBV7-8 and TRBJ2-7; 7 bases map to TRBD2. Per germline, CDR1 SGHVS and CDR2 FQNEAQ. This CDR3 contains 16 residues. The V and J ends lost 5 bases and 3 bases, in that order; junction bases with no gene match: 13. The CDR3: CASSTSIGLADYEQYF. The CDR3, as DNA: TGTGCCAGCAGCACCTCAATCGGGCTAGCGGACTACGAGCAGTACTTC.

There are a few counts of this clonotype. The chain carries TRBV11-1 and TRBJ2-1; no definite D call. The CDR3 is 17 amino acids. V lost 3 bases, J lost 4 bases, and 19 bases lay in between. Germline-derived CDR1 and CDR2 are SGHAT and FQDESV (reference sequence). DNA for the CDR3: TGTGCCAGCAGCTTCCGAAGGATTGCTAATTTGTACAATGAGCAGTTCTTC. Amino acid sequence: CASSFRRIANLYNEQFF. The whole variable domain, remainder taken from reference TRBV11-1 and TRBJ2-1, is EAEVAQSPRYKITEKSQAVAFWCDPISGHATLYWYRQILGQGPELLVQFQDESVVDDSQLPKDRFSAERLKGVDSTLKIQPAELGDSAMYLCASSFRRIANLYNEQFFGPGTRLTVL.

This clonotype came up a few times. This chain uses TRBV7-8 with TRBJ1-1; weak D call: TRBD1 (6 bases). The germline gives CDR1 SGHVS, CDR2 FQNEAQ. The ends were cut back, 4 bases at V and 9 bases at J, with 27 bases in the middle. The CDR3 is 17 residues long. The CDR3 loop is CASSSPDRGLFLTKAFF. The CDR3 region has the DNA TGTGCCAGCAGCTCGCCCGACCGGGGGCTCTTTTTGACTAAAGCTTTCTTT. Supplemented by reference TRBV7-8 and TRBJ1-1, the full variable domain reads GAGVSQSPRYKVAKRGQDVALRCDPISGHVSLFWYQQALGQGPEFLTYFQNEAQLDKSGLPSDRFFAERPEGSVSTLKIQRTQQEDSAVYLCASSSPDRGLFLTKAFFGQGTRLTVV.

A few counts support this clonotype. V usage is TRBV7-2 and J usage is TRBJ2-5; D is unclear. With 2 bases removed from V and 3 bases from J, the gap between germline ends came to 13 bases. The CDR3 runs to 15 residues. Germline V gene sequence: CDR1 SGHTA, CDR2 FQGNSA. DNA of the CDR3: TGTGCCAGCAGCTTATTAGGAGAGATTGAAGAGACCCAGTACTTC. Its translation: CASSLLGEIEETQYF.

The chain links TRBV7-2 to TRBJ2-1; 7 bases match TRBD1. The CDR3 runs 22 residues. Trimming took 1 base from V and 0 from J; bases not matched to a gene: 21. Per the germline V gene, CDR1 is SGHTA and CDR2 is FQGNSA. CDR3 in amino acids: CASSLVLSPLGTVLSSYNEQFF. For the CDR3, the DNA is TGTGCCAGCAGCTTAGTTTTGTCACCCCTTGGGACAGTCCTCAGCTCCTACAATGAGCAGTTCTTC.

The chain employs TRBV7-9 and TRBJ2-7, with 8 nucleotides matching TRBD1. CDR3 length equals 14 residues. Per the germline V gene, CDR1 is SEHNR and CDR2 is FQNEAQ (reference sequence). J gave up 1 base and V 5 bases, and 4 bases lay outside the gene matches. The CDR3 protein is CASSHRDRSYEQYF. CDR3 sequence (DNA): TGTGCCAGCAGCCACCGGGACAGGTCCTACGAGCAGTACTTC.

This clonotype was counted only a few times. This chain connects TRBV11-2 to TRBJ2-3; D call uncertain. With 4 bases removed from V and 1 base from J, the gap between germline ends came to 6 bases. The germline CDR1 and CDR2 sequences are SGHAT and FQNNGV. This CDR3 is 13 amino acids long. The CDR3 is CASSWTRTDTQYF. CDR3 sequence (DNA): TGTGCCAGCAGCTGGACCCGCACAGATACGCAGTATTTT.

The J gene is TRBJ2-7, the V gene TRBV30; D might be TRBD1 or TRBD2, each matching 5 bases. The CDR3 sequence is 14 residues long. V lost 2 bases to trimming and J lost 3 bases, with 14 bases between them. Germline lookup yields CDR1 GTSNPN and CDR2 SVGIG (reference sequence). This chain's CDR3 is CAWSFGGRVYEQYF. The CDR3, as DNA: TGTGCCTGGAGTTTTGGGGGACGGGTCTACGAGCAGTACTTC.

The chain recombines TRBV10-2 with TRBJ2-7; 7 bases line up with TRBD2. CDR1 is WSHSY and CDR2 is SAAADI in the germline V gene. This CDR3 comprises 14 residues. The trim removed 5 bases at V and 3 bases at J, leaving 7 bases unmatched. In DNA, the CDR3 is TGCGCCAGCAGTCCCCGGACTAGAAACTACGAGCAGTACTTC. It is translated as CASSPRTRNYEQYF.

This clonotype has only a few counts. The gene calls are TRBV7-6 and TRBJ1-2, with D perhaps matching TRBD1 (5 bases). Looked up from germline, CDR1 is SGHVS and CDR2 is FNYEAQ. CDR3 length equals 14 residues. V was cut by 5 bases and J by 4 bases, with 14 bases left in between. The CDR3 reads CASSRTGGSYGYTF. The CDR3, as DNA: TGTGCCAGCAGCCGGACCGGGGGTAGCTATGGCTACACCTTC.